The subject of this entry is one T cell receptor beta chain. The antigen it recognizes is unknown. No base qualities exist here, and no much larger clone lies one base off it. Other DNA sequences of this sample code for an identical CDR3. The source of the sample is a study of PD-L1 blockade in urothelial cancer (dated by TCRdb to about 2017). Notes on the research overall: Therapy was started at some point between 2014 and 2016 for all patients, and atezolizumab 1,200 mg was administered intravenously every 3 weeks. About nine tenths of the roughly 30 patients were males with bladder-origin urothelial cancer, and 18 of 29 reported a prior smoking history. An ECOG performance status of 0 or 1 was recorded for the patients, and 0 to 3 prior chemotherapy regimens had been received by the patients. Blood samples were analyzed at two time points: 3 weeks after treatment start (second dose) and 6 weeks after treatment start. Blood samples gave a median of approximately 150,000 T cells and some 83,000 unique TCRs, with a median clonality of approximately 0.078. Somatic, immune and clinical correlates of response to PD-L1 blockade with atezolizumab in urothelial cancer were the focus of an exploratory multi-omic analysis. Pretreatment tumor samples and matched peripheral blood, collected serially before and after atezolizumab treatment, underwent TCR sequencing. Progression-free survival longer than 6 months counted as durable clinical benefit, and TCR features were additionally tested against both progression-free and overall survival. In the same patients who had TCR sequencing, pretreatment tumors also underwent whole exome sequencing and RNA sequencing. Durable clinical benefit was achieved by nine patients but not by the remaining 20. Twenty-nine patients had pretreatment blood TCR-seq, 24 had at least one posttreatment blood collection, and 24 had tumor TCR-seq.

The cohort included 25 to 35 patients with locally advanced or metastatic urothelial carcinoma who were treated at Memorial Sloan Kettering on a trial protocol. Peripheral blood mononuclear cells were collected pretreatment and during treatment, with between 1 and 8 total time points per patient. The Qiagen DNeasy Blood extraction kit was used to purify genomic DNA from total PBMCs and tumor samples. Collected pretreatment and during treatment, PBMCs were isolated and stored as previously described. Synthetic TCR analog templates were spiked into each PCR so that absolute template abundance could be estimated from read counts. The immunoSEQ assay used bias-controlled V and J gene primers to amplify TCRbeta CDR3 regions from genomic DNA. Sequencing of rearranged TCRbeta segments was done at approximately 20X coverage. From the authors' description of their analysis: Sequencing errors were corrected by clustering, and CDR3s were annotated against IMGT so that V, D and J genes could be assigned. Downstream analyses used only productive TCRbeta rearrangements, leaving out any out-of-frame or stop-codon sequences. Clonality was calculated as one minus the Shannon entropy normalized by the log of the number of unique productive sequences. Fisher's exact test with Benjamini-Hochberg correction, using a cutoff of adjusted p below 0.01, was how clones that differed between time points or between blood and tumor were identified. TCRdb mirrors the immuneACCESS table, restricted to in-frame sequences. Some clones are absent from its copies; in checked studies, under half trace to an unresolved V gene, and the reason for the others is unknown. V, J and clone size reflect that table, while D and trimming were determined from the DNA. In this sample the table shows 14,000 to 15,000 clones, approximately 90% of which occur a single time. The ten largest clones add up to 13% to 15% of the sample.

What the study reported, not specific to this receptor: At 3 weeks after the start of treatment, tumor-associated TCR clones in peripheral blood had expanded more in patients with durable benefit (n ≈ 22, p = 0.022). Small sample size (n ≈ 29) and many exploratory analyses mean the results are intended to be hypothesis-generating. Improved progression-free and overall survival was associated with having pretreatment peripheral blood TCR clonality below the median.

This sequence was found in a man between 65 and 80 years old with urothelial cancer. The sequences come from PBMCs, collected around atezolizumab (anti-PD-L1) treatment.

This receptor has the CDR3 CASSPDRDHGYTF. The DNA sequence is TGTGCCAGCTCACCTGACAGGGACCATGGCTACACCTTC. The sequence is built from TRBV18 and TRBJ1-2, and TRBD1 matches 7 of the central bases. Taken from the germline V gene, the CDR1 and CDR2 loops are KGHSH and LQKENI. The CDR3 runs 13 amino acids, cysteine and phenylalanine included. Left in the record is the CDR3 DNA by itself, 39 bases read in frame from the first base. After removal of 3 bases from V and 6 bases from J, the junction retains 4 bases not matched to a gene.